Listed below are T cell receptor beta chains from one sample, sequenced in a study of CD8 T cells in Susac syndrome. TCRdb processed the immunoSEQ multiplex PCR reads anew with MiXCR; each CDR3 protein has one entry. Seen here are approximately 180,000 distinct CDR3 sequences, about 94% observed once, and the top ten hold 0.093%. The sample was CD4+ T cells from PBMCs. All receptors derive from a human donor with multiple sclerosis. The CDR3 runs from the conserved cysteine through the conserved F or W. The order of the fields is D gene, CDR3 length, V gene, J gene, CDR3 protein, CDR3 DNA. The D gene is left open where the match is weak.

D: TRBD1
length: 15
V: TRBV30
J: TRBJ2-7
CDR3: CAWYGGRQGFSEQYF
DNA: TGTGCCTGGTATGGGGGCAGACAGGGGTTTAGCGAGCAGTACTTC

D: TRBD1
length: 15
V: TRBV6-1
J: TRBJ2-7
CDR3: CASSPVDRGSYEQYF
DNA: TGTGCCAGCAGCCCCGTGGACAGGGGATCCTACGAGCAGTACTTC

D: TRBD2
length: 16
V: TRBV29-1
J: TRBJ2-7
CDR3: CSVEDRSGTSKYEQYF
DNA: TGCAGCGTTGAAGATCGTTCTGGGACTAGCAAGTACGAGCAGTACTTC

D: TRBD1
length: 15
V: TRBV20-1
J: TRBJ1-6
CDR3: CSARATEDRNSPLHF
DNA: TGCAGTGCTAGAGCCACCGAGGACAGGAATTCACCCCTCCACTTT

D: .
length: 15
V: TRBV7-2
J: TRBJ2-5
CDR3: CASSLARVLEETQYF
DNA: TGTGCCAGCAGCTTAGCGCGGGTATTGGAAGAGACCCAGTACTTC

D: TRBD2
length: 19
V: TRBV4-2
J: TRBJ2-5
CDR3: CASSQDIMSGLAGEFTQYF
DNA: TGTGCCAGCAGCCAAGATATCATGTCCGGGCTAGCGGGGGAATTCACCCAGTACTTC

D: TRBD1
length: 14
V: TRBV5-1
J: TRBJ1-1
CDR3: CASRAGQQNTEAFF
DNA: TGCGCCAGCAGGGCGGGACAGCAGAACACTGAAGCTTTCTTT

D: TRBD1
length: 14
V: TRBV2
J: TRBJ2-7
CDR3: CASSDRGPPYEQYF
DNA: TGTGCCAGCAGCGACAGGGGCCCGCCCTACGAGCAGTACTTC

D: .
length: 15
V: TRBV20-1
J: TRBJ1-5
CDR3: CSASLTSGTDQPQHF
DNA: TGCAGTGCTAGCCTGACTTCGGGTACGGATCAGCCCCAGCATTTT

D: .
length: 13
V: TRBV6-6
J: TRBJ2-7
CDR3: CASSYSQTGQQYF
DNA: TGTGCCAGCAGTTACTCACAAACCGGGCAGCAGTACTTC

D: .
length: 15
V: TRBV11-3
J: TRBJ2-5
CDR3: CASSSPRQGQETQYF
DNA: TGTGCCAGCAGCTCTCCCCGGCAGGGGCAAGAGACCCAGTACTTC